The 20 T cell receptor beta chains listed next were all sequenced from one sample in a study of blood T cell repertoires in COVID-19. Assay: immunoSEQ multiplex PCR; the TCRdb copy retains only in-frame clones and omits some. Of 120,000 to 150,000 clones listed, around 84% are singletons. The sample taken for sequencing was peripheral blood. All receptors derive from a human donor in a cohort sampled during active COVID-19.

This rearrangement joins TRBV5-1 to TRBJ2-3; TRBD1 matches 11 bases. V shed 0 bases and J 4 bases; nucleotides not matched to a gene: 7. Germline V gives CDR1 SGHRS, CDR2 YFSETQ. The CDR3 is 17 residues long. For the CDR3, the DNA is TGCGCCAGCAGCTTGGCTTATGGACAGGGGGCGGCAGATACGCAGTATTTT. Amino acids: CASSLAYGQGAADTQYF.

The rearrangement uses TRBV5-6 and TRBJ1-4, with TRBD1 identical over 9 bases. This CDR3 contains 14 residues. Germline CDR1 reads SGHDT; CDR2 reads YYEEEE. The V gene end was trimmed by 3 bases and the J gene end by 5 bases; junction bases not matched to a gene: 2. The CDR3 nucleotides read TGTGCCAGCAGCTGGGGGACAGGGAATGAAAAACTGTTTTTT. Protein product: CASSWGTGNEKLFF.

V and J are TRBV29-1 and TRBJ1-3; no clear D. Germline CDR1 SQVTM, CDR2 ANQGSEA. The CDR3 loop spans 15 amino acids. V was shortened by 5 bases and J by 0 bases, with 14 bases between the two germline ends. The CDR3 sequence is CSVQRELSSGNTIYF. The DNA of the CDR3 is TGCAGCGTTCAGAGGGAACTTTCCTCTGGAAACACCATATATTTT.

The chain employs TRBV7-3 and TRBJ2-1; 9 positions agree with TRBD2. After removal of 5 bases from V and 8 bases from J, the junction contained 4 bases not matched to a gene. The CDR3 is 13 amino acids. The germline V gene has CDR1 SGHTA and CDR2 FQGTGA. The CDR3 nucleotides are TGTGCCAGCAGCCACGAGCGGGGGGATGAGCAGTTCTTC. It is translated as CASSHERGDEQFF.

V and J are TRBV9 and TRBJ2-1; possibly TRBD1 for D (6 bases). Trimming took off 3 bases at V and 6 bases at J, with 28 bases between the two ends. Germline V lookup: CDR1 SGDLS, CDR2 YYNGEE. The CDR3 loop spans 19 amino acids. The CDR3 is CASSAKELSTGKAGNEQFF. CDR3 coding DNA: TGTGCCAGCAGCGCAAAAGAGTTAAGTACAGGGAAGGCGGGCAATGAGCAGTTCTTC. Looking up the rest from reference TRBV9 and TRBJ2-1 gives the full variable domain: DSGVTQTPKHLITATGQRVTLRCSPRSGDLSVYWYQQSLDQGLQFLIQYYNGEERAKGNILERFSAQQFPDLHSELNLSSLELGDSALYFCASSAKELSTGKAGNEQFFGPGTRLTVL.

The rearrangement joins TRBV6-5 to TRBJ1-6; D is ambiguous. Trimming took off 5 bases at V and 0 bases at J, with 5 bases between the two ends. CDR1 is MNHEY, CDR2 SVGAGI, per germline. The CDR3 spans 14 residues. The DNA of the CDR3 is TGTGCCAGCAGTACAAGCTCCTATAATTCACCCCTCCACTTT. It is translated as CASSTSSYNSPLHF.

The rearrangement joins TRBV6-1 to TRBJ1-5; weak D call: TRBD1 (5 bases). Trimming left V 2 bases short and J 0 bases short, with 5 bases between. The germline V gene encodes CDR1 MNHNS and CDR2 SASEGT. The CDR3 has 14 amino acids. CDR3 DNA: TGTGCCAGCAGTGAACAGGGTAGCAATCAGCCCCAGCATTTT. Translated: CASSEQGSNQPQHF.

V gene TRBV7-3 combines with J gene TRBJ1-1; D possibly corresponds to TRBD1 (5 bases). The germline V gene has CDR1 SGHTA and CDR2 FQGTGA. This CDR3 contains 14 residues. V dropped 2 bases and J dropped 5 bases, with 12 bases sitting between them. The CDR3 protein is CASSLLGGRTEAFF. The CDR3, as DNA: TGTGCCAGCAGCTTATTGGGGGGGAGGACTGAAGCTTTCTTT.

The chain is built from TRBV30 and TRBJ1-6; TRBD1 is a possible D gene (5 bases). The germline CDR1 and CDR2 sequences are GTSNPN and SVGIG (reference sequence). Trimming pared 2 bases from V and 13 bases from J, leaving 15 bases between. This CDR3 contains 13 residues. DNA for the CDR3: TGTGCCTGGAGTAAGGACATTACAAACCCCCTCCACTTT. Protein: CAWSKDITNPLHF.

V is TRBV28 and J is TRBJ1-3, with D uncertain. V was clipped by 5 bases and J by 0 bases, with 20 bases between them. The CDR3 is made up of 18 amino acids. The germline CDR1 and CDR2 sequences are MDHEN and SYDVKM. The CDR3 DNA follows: TGTGCCAGCAGTCCCTCGATAGACTCCATCAGCTCTGGAAACACCATATATTTT. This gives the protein CASSPSIDSISSGNTIYF.

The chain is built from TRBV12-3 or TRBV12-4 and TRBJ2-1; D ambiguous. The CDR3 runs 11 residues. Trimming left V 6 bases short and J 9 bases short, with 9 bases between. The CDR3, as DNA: TGTGCCAGCAGGTCGCTAGGTGAGCAGTTCTTC. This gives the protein CASRSLGEQFF.

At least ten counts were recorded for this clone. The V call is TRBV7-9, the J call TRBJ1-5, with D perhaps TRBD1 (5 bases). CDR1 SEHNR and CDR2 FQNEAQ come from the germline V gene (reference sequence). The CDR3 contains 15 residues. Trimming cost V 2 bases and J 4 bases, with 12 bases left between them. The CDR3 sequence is CASSLIGVVNQPQHF. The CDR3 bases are TGTGCCAGCAGCTTAATAGGGGTAGTAAATCAGCCCCAGCATTTT.

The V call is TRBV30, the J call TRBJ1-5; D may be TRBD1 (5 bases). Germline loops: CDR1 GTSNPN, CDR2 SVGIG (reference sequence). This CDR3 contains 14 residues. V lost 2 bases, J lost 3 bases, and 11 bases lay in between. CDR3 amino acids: CAWSSDTVNQPQHF. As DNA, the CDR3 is TGTGCCTGGAGTTCGGACACGGTCAATCAGCCCCAGCATTTT.

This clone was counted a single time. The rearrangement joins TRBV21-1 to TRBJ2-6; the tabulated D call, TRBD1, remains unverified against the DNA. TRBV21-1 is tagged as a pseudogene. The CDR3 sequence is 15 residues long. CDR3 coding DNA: TGTGCCAGCAGCTTTTACAGCTCTGGGGCCAACGTCCTGACTTTC. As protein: CASSFYSSGANVLTF.

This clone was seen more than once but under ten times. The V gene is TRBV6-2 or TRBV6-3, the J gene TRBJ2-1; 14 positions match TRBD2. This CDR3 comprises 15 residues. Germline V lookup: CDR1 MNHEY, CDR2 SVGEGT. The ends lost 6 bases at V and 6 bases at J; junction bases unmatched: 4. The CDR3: CASSGLAGGRNEQFF. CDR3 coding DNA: TGTGCCAGCAGCGGACTAGCGGGAGGACGCAATGAGCAGTTCTTC.

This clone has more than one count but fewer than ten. CDR3 amino acids: CASSPPEADGYTF. The CDR3 bases are TGTGCCAGCAGCCCCCCTGAGGCAGATGGCTACACCTTC. The genes are TRBV6-5 and TRBJ1-2; D is uncertain. In germline, CDR1 is MNHEY, CDR2 SVGAGI. The CDR3 sequence is 13 residues long. V was shortened by 6 bases and J by 6 bases, with 14 bases between the two germline ends.

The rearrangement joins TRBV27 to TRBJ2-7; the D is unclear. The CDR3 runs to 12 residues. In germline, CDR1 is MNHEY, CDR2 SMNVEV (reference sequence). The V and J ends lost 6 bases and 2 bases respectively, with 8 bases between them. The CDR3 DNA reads TGTGCCAGCAGCGTCACTCCCTACGAGCAGTACGTC. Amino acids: CASSVTPYEQYV.

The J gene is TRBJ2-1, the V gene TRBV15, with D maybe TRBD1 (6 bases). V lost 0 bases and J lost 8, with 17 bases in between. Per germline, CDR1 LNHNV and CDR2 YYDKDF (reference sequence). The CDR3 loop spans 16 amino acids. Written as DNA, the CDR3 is TGTGCCACCAGCAGAGATGTGACAGGATCCCGCCATGAGCAGTTCTTC. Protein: CATSRDVTGSRHEQFF.

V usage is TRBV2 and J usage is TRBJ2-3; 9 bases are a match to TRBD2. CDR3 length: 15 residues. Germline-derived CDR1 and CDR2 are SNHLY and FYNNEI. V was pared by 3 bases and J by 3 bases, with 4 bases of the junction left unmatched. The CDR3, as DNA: TGTGCCAGCAGTGATGGACTAGCGCAAACAGATACGCAGTATTTT. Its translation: CASSDGLAQTDTQYF.

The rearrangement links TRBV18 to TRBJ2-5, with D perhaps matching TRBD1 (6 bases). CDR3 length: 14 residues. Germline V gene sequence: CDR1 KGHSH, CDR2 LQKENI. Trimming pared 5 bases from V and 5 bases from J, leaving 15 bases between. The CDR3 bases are TGTGCCAGCTCAAAGCGAATGGGGGCCGAGACCCAGTACTTC. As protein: CASSKRMGAETQYF.